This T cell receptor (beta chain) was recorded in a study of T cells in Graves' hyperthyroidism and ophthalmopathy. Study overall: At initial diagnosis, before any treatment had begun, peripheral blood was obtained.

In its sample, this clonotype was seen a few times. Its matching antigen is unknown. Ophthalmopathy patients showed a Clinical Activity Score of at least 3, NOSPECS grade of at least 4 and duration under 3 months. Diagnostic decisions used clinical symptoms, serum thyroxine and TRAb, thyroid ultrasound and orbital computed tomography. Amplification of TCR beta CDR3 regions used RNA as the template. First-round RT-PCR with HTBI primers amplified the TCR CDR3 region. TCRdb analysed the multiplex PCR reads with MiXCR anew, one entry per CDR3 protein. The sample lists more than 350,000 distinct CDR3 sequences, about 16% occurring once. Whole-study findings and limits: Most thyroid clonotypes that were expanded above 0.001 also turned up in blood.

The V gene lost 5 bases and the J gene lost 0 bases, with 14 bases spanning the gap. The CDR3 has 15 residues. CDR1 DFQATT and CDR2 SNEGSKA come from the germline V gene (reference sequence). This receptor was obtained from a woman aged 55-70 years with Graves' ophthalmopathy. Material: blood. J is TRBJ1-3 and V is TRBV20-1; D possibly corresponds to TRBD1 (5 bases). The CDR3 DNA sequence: TGCAGTGCTGGGGGTGACAGCAGCTCTGGAAACACCATATATTTT. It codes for CSAGGDSSSGNTIYF.